Each of the 32 T cell receptor beta chains below was sequenced from the same sample in a study of T-cell reconstitution after alpha-beta-depleted transplantation in children. Preparation of the TCRbeta library involved a method that used unique molecular identifiers. Using its own MiXCR run on the PCR reads, TCRdb lists one record per CDR3 protein. The table shows hundreds of thousands of distinct CDR3 sequences, with over 15% occurring only once. Material: PBMCs from the stem cell graft donor, obtained from the stem cell graft. Receptor source: a human donor who donated a stem cell graft to a child with acute myeloid leukemia.

This clonotype was recorded many times. The CDR3 reads CSASVGGLAGELFF. The CDR3 region has the DNA TGCAGTGCTAGCGTCGGGGGCCTCGCCGGGGAGCTGTTTTTT. The V gene is TRBV20-1, the J gene TRBJ2-2; D tentatively reads TRBD1 or TRBD2 (6 bases each). CDR1 is DFQATT and CDR2 is SNEGSKA in the germline V gene (reference sequence). The length of the CDR3 is 14 residues. The germline V and J ends were trimmed by 3 bases and 6 bases, with 14 bases remaining between them.

The CDR3 DNA reads as TGCGCCAGCAGCTATAATCCTACAGGGGGGAACACTGAAGCTTTCTTT. Protein product: CASSYNPTGGNTEAFF. The V gene is TRBV5-1, the J gene TRBJ1-1, with 8 bases aligning to TRBD1. Trimming cost V 3 bases and J 1 base; bases outside gene matches: 8. The germline V gene has CDR1 SGHRS and CDR2 YFSETQ. The CDR3 is made up of 16 amino acids.

This clonotype was counted at least ten times. The chain combines TRBV10-3 with TRBJ1-5; D not certain. The CDR3 contains 14 residues. Germline V lookup: CDR1 ENHRY, CDR2 SYGVKD. V lost 4 bases, J lost 2 bases, and 9 bases lay in between. The CDR3 region has the DNA TGTGCCATCAGTGGTAATGGTGGCAATCAGCCCCAGCATTTT. Translating it yields CAISGNGGNQPQHF.

CDR3 region: CASSPRDRVYEQYV. CDR3 DNA: TGTGCCAGCAGCCCCCGGGACAGGGTGTACGAGCAGTACGTC. The gene calls are TRBV7-8 and TRBJ2-7; 9 nucleotides match TRBD1. The CDR3 contains 14 residues. Trimming cost V 5 bases and J 4 bases; bases outside gene matches: 6. Looked up from germline, CDR1 is SGHVS and CDR2 is FQNEAQ.

This clonotype showed up many times. The V gene is TRBV6-1, the J gene TRBJ1-1; 12 bases agree with TRBD1. In germline, CDR1 is MNHNS, CDR2 SASEGT. The ends lost 5 bases at V and 0 bases at J; junction bases unmatched: 4. This CDR3 has 16 amino acids. Here the CDR3 reads CASSTGTGGLNTEAFF. The CDR3 DNA reads TGTGCCAGCAGTACCGGGACAGGGGGCTTGAACACTGAAGCTTTCTTT.

This rearrangement joins TRBV5-1 to TRBJ2-2; D tentatively reads TRBD1 or TRBD2 (6 bases each). V lost 1 base, J lost 0 bases, and 10 bases lay in between. This CDR3 contains 16 residues. Germline CDR1 reads SGHRS; CDR2 reads YFSETQ. The CDR3 nucleotides read TGCGCCAGCAGCTTGTGGGGGGCGACGAACACCGGGGAGCTGTTTTTT. Its protein product is CASSLWGATNTGELFF.

The J gene is TRBJ2-4, the V gene TRBV7-9; weak D call: TRBD1 (6 bases). V was clipped by 1 base and J by 15 bases, with 13 bases between them. Germline lookup yields CDR1 SEHNR and CDR2 FQNEAQ (reference sequence). The CDR3 length is 12 residues. CDR3 loop: CASSLDQGHGYF. The CDR3 DNA is TGTGCCAGCAGCTTAGACCAGGGGCATGGGTACTTC.

The chain carries TRBV12-3 or TRBV12-4 and TRBJ2-7; 8 nucleotides line up with TRBD1. The CDR3 sequence is 13 residues long. The ends lost 4 bases at V and 5 bases at J; junction bases unmatched: 4. Here the CDR3 reads CASSSDRAHEQYF. DNA of the CDR3: TGTGCCAGCAGTTCGGACAGGGCCCACGAGCAGTACTTC.

V and J are TRBV12-3 or TRBV12-4 and TRBJ2-3; 7 positions match TRBD2. The V gene end was trimmed by 0 bases and the J gene end by 5 bases; junction bases not matched to a gene: 11. CDR3 length equals 17 residues. CDR3 DNA: TGTGCCAGCAGTTTAGCGCAAACTAGCGAGATCGGAGATACGCAGTATTTT. It codes for CASSLAQTSEIGDTQYF.

The chain employs TRBV5-5 and TRBJ2-2; D is uncertain. The length of the CDR3 is 14 residues. V lost 0 bases and J lost 6, with 9 bases in between. Germline V gives CDR1 SGHKS, CDR2 YYEKEE (reference sequence). As DNA, the CDR3 is TGTGCCAGCAGCTTGGCGTTAGCCCCCGGGGAGCTGTTTTTT. As protein: CASSLALAPGELFF.

V and J are TRBV6-5 and TRBJ1-1; D perhaps matches TRBD1 (5 bases). V lost 0 bases and J 7 bases, leaving 9 bases between the germline ends. The germline V gene has CDR1 MNHEY and CDR2 SVGAGI. The CDR3 is 13 residues long. The CDR3 DNA follows: TGTGCCAGCAGTTACTCGGAGAGGGGTGAAGCTTTCTTT. This encodes CASSYSERGEAFF.

The chain employs TRBV4-1 and TRBJ1-1; tentatively, D is TRBD1 (5 bases). Germline V gene lookup returns CDR1 MGHRA and CDR2 YSYEKL. V was cut by 1 base and J by 4 bases, with 7 bases left in between. This CDR3 has 13 amino acids. CDR3 bases: TGCGCCAGCAGCCAAGGGGGGGTCACTGAAGCTTTCTTT. Its translation is CASSQGGVTEAFF.

The chain has TRBV7-6 and TRBJ2-1, with D possibly matching TRBD2 (7 bases). CDR3 length: 20 residues. Germline CDR1 and CDR2: SGHVS and FNYEAQ. The ends were cut back, 2 bases at V and 0 bases at J, with 23 bases in the middle. The DNA for the CDR3 is TGTGCCAGCAGCTTACTAAAGGGGGGGTCGACGATTAGCTCCTACAATGAGCAGTTCTTC. This sequence encodes CASSLLKGGSTISSYNEQFF.

This sequence joins TRBV20-1 and TRBJ1-5, with 7 bases identical to TRBD1. Germline V CDR1 and CDR2: DFQATT, SNEGSKA (reference sequence). V lost 4 bases and J lost 0; bases outside the gene matches: 9. The CDR3 length is 16 residues. The CDR3 nucleotides read TGCAGTGCTAACACCCCGGGACAGCATAGCAATCAGCCCCAGCATTTT. As protein: CSANTPGQHSNQPQHF.

This clonotype was counted many times. The V call is TRBV20-1, the J call TRBJ2-7; TRBD2 agrees at 7 bases. The junction had 11 bases not matched to a gene; V was cut back by 3 bases and J by 6 bases. The CDR3 length is 14 residues. Per the germline V gene, CDR1 is DFQATT and CDR2 is SNEGSKA (reference sequence). The CDR3 sequence is CSASLRGVPSEQYV. CDR3 nucleotide sequence: TGCAGTGCTAGCCTTCGGGGGGTCCCCTCCGAGCAGTACGTC.

The chain couples TRBV28 to TRBJ2-1; D remains unclear. The CDR3 extends over 12 amino acids. The germline V gene has CDR1 MDHEN and CDR2 SYDVKM. The V and J ends lost 1 base and 10 bases respectively, with 8 bases between them. CDR3 nucleotide sequence: TGTGCCAGCAGTTTATCCAGCACCGAGCAGTTCTTC. This translates into CASSLSSTEQFF.

This clonotype was picked up many times. The chain carries TRBV6-1 and TRBJ2-7; possible D gene TRBD1, 6 bases. Germline-derived CDR1 and CDR2 are MNHNS and SASEGT. V was trimmed by 5 bases and J by 5 bases, leaving 13 bases between them. The CDR3 extends over 13 amino acids. CDR3 in amino acids: CASSRTGIHEQYF. The CDR3 region has the DNA TGTGCCAGCAGTCGAACAGGGATCCACGAGCAGTACTTC.

This clonotype was found a few times. The V call is TRBV11-2, the J call TRBJ2-7, with D possibly matching TRBD1 (6 bases). The CDR3 runs to 13 residues. Germline assignment: CDR1 SGHAT and CDR2 FQNNGV. V dropped 1 base and J dropped 5 bases, with 9 bases sitting between them. The CDR3 sequence is CASSLAGVHEQYF. In DNA form, the CDR3 reads TGTGCCAGCAGCTTAGCAGGGGTCCACGAGCAGTACTTC. Supplemented by reference TRBV11-2 and TRBJ2-7, the full variable domain reads EAGVAQSPRYKIIEKRQSVAFWCNPISGHATLYWYQQILGQGPKLLIQFQNNGVVDDSQLPKDRFSAERLKGVDSTLKIQPAKLEDSAVYLCASSLAGVHEQYFGPGTRLTVT.

The table lists this clonotype with a few counts. V and J are TRBV6-4 and TRBJ1-1; TRBD1 aligns across 7 bases. The J segment lost 1 base and the V segment lost 8 bases, leaving 7 bases of the junction unmatched. In germline, CDR1 is MRHNA, CDR2 SNTAGT. This CDR3 has 14 residues. This CDR3 reads CASQGQTKNTEAFF. DNA for the CDR3: TGTGCCAGCCAGGGACAGACAAAGAACACTGAAGCTTTCTTT.

CDR3 sequence: CASSSTVGRSSNQPQHF. CDR3 in DNA: TGTGCCAGCAGTTCGACTGTGGGACGAAGTAGCAATCAGCCCCAGCATTTT. This chain links TRBV12-3 or TRBV12-4 with TRBJ1-5; maybe TRBD1 (5 bases). CDR3 length equals 17 residues. Trimming left V 4 bases short and J 0 bases short, with 16 bases between.

This clonotype has only a few counts. CDR3: CASSAGTGFQETQYF. In nucleotides, the CDR3 is TGCGCCAGCAGCGCTGGGACAGGCTTCCAAGAGACCCAGTACTTC. The rearrangement uses TRBV5-1 and TRBJ2-5; 8 bases are shared with TRBD1. The CDR3 is made up of 15 amino acids. V trimming: 4 bases; J trimming: 1 base; junction bases outside the gene matches: 6. CDR1 is SGHRS and CDR2 is YFSETQ in the germline V gene.

This clonotype was recorded a few times. The V gene is TRBV24-1, the J gene TRBJ2-1, with D possibly being TRBD1 or TRBD2 (5 bases each). The CDR3 length is 19 residues. The V and J ends lost 1 base and 1 base respectively, with 19 bases between them. Per germline, CDR1 KGHDR and CDR2 SFDVKD. CDR3 in amino acids: CATSDFGQGPFLSYNEQFF. The CDR3, as DNA: TGTGCCACCAGTGATTTCGGGCAGGGACCCTTCCTTTCCTACAATGAGCAGTTCTTC.

In its sample, this clonotype was seen many times. The chain carries TRBV25-1 and TRBJ2-7; D gene unclear. With 4 bases removed from V and 0 bases from J, the gap between germline ends came to 13 bases. The CDR3 consists of 15 residues. The germline CDR1 and CDR2 sequences are MGHDK and SYGVNS. CDR3 sequence reads: CASSVTRPASYEQYV. The CDR3 region has the DNA TGTGCCAGCAGTGTGACTCGACCGGCCTCCTACGAGCAGTACGTC.

This clonotype appeared a few times. The chain employs TRBV4-2 and TRBJ1-5; 12 bases line up with TRBD1. After removal of 0 bases from V and 1 base from J, the junction contained 4 bases not matched to a gene. The length of the CDR3 is 18 residues. Germline lookup yields CDR1 LGHNA and CDR2 YNFKEQ. DNA of the CDR3: TGTGCCAGCAGCCAAGAAGGGACAGGGGGCGCGAGCAATCAGCCCCAGCATTTT. It codes for CASSQEGTGGASNQPQHF.

Points on this clonotype: Sequence at one end of the junction differs from germline and may be a read error. This chain links TRBV7-6 with TRBJ1-3, with D perhaps TRBD1 (6 bases). This CDR3 is built from 13 residues. Germline CDR1 is SGHVS and CDR2 is FNYEAQ. Written as DNA, the CDR3 is TGTGACAGCAGCACTGGACAGGGAAACACCATATATTTT. It is translated as CDSSTGQGNTIYF.

Many counts were recorded for this clonotype. The V gene is TRBV20-1, the J gene TRBJ2-3; D is perhaps TRBD1 or TRBD2 (5 bases each). Germline V CDR1 and CDR2: DFQATT, SNEGSKA (reference sequence). CDR3 length equals 13 residues. Deletions cut 6 bases from V and 4 bases from J, with 14 bases between. The CDR3 coding sequence is TGCAGTGCCGCACAGGTTAGCGCAGATACGCAGTATTTT. This encodes CSAAQVSADTQYF.

This clonotype has more than one count but fewer than ten. V gene TRBV7-9 combines with J gene TRBJ1-1; TRBD1 matches 9 bases. The CDR3 loop spans 15 amino acids. J gave up 3 bases and V 5 bases, and 7 bases lay outside the gene matches. Germline CDR1 and CDR2: SEHNR and FQNEAQ (reference sequence). The CDR3 spells CASSQGDREDTEAFF. In DNA form, the CDR3 reads TGTGCCAGCAGCCAAGGGGACAGGGAGGACACTGAAGCTTTCTTT. The variable domain in full, completed from reference TRBV7-9 and TRBJ1-1, reads DTGVSQNPRHKITKRGQNVTFRCDPISEHNRLYWYRQTLGQGPEFLTYFQNEAQLEKSRLLSDRFSAERPKGSFSTLEIQRTEQGDSAMYLCASSQGDREDTEAFFGQGTRLTVV.

This clonotype was detected only a few times. The chain links TRBV28 to TRBJ2-4, with 10 nucleotides matching TRBD1. The CDR3 spans 15 residues. Germline V gene data show CDR1 as MDHEN and CDR2 as SYDVKM. V was clipped by 5 bases and J by 4 bases; unmatched bases: 5. This CDR3 is CASSPSGQGKNIQYF. CDR3 in DNA: TGTGCCAGCAGTCCTTCGGGACAGGGGAAAAACATTCAGTACTTC.

V and J are TRBV29-1 and TRBJ2-7; D perhaps matches TRBD2 (6 bases). V dropped 4 bases and J dropped 0 bases, with 16 bases sitting between them. The CDR3 is 15 residues long. Per the germline V gene, CDR1 is SQVTM and CDR2 is ANQGSEA. CDR3 DNA sequence: TGCAGCGTTGCAAAGGGACTGGGGAGCTCCTACGAGCAGTACTTC. Translating gives CSVAKGLGSSYEQYF.

The J gene is TRBJ2-7, the V gene TRBV20-1, with 9 bases matching TRBD1. V shed 5 bases, J shed 6 bases, and the junction held 5 bases outside the gene matches. Germline assignment: CDR1 DFQATT and CDR2 SNEGSKA (reference sequence). The CDR3 contains 12 residues. CDR3 nucleotide sequence: TGCAGTGCTCGAAGACAGGGGGGCGAGCAGTACGTC. It yields the protein CSARRQGGEQYV.

This clonotype was observed a few times. The CDR3 DNA reads as TGTGCCAGCAGTTTACTCGGTTTATCGGAAAAACTGTTTTTT. Amino acid sequence: CASSLLGLSEKLFF. This chain links TRBV12-3 or TRBV12-4 with TRBJ1-4; no reliable D call. The CDR3 contains 14 residues. Trimming cost V 2 bases and J 8 bases, with 12 bases left between them.

The V call is TRBV9, the J call TRBJ2-5; tentatively, D is TRBD1 (6 bases). The CDR3 covers 14 residues. From germline, CDR1 is SGDLS and CDR2 YYNGEE. Trimming stripped 2 bases from V and 4 bases from J, with 12 bases between. CDR3 sequence (DNA): TGTGCCAGCAGCGTTTCACAGGGCGCAGAGACCCAGTACTTC. Protein: CASSVSQGAETQYF.